This record covers a single T cell receptor (beta chain). The antigen is unknown. The sample has other DNA sequences that encode this CDR3 too. Germline CDR1 SGDLS, CDR2 YYNGEE. The CDR3 runs 15 residues. Between the trimmed V and J ends, which lost 0 bases and 4 bases, there was a span of 14 bases. These data belong to a study of shared clonotypes between healthy human individuals. The split of CD4+ cells yielded CD45RA+ naive and CD45RA-negative memory subsets. Original analysis: ImmunoSEQ junction-only sequences lacked quality scores, so their filtering differed. Data came from immunoSEQ multiplex PCR; TCRdb stores just in-frame clones and leaves some out. The V and J calls and clone size come from that table; D and trimming were worked out from the DNA. The sample has 2 million to 2.5 million clones, 85% to 95% seen once. Study-wide results and limits: Around 5% was the fraction of naive CD4 clonotypes found shared across a few donors.

This chain uses TRBV9 with TRBJ2-7; no firm D call. This receptor was taken from a man younger than 30 in good health. Some clones in this sample may be carry-over from other donors' samples. The sample was naive CD4+ T cells from PBMCs. Subset of the sample: CD45RA+ positively selected. CDR3 amino acids: CASSVGWGLSYEQYF. CDR3 in DNA: TGTGCCAGCAGCGTAGGATGGGGTCTAAGTTACGAGCAGTACTTC.